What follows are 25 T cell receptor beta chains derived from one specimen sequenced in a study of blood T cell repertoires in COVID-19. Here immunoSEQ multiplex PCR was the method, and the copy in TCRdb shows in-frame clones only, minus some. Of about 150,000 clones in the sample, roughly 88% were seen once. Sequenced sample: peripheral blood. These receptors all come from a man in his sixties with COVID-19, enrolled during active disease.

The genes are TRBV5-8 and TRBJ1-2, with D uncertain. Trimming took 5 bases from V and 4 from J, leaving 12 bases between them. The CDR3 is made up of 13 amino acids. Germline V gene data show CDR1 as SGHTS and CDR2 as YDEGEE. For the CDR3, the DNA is TGTGCCAGCAGTAACAGCCCAGCCTATGGCTACACCTTC. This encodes CASSNSPAYGYTF.

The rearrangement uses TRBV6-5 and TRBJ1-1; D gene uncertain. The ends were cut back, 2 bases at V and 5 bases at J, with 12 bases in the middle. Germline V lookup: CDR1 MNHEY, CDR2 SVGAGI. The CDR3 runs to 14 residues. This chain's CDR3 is CASSYRKWATEAFF. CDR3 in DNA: TGTGCCAGCAGTTACAGAAAATGGGCGACTGAAGCTTTCTTT.

CDR3 sequence (DNA): TGTGCCAGCTCACCAGCACGACAGGCTCTTTACGGCTACACCTTC. It specifies CASSPARQALYGYTF. V is TRBV18 and J is TRBJ1-2; a weak D match, TRBD1 (6 bases). V was trimmed by 2 bases and J by 8 bases, leaving 18 bases between them. Germline loops: CDR1 KGHSH, CDR2 LQKENI. The CDR3 contains 15 residues.

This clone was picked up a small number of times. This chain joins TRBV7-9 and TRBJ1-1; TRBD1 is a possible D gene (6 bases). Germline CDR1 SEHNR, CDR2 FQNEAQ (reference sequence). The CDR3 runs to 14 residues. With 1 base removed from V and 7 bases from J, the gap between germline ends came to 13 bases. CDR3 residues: CASSLEQGLSEAFF. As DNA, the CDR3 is TGTGCCAGCAGCTTAGAACAGGGTTTGAGTGAAGCTTTCTTT.

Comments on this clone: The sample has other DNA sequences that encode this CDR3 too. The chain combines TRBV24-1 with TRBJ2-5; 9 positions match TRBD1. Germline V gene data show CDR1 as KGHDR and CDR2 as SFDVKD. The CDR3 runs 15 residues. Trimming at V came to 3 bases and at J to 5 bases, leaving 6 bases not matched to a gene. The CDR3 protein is CATSDLQGARETQYF. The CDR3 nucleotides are TGTGCCACCAGTGATCTACAGGGGGCTCGTGAGACCCAGTACTTC.

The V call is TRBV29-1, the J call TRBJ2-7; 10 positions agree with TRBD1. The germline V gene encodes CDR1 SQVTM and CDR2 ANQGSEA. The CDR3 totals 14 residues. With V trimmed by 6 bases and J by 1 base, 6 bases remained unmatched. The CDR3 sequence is CSVGDRGRSYEQYF. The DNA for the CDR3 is TGCAGCGTGGGTGACAGGGGGCGATCCTACGAGCAGTACTTC.

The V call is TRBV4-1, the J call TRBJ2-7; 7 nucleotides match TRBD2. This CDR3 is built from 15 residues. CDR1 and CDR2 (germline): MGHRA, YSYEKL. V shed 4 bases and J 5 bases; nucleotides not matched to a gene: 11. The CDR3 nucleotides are TGCGCCAGCAGCCCCCAAGGGCTAGCGGTCGACGAGCAGTACTTC. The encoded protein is CASSPQGLAVDEQYF.

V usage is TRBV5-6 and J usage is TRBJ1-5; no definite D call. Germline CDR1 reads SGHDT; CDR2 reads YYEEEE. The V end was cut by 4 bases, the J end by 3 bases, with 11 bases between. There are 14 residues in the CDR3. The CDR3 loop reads CASSRTRNNQPQHF. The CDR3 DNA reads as TGTGCCAGCAGCCGTACTAGGAACAATCAGCCCCAGCATTTT.

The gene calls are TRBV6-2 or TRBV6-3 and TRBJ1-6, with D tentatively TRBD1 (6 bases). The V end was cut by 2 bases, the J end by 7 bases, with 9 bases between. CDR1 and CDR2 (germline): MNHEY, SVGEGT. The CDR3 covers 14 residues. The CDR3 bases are TGTGCCAGCAGTTACGGGCAGGGGAATTCACCCCTCCACTTT. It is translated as CASSYGQGNSPLHF.

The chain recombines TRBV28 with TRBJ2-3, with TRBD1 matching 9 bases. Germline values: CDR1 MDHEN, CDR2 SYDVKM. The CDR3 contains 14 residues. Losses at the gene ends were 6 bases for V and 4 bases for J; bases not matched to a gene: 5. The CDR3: CASSLQGAADTQYF. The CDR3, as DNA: TGTGCCAGCAGCTTACAGGGGGCTGCAGATACGCAGTATTTT.

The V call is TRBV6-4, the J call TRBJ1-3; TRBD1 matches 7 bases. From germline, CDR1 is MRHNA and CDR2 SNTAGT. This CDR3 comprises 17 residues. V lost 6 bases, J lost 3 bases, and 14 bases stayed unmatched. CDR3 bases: TGTGCCAGCAGAAAAAAAGTACAAGGGGGCTATGGAAACACCATATATTTT. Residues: CASRKKVQGGYGNTIYF.

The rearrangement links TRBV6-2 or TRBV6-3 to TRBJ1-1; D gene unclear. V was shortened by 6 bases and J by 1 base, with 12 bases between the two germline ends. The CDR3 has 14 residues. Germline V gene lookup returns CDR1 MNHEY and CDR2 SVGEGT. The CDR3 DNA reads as TGTGCCAGCAGCTTGAAGCGGGAGAACACTGAAGCTTTCTTT. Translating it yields CASSLKRENTEAFF.

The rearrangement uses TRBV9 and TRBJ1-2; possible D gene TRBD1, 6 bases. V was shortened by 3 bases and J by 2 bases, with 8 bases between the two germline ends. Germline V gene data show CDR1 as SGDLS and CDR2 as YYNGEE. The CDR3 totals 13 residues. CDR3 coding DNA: TGTGCCAGCAGCGCAGACAGGAACTATGGCTACACCTTC. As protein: CASSADRNYGYTF.

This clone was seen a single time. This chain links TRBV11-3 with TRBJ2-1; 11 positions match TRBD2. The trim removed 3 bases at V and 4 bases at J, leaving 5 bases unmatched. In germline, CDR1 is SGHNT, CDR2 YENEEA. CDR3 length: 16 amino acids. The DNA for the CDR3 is TGTGCCAGCAGCTTGCGGACTAGCGGGCAGTACAATGAGCAGTTCTTC. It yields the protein CASSLRTSGQYNEQFF.

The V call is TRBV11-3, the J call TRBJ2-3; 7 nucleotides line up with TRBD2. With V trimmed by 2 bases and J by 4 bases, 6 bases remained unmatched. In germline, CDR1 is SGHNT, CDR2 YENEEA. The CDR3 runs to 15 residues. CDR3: CASSLKSGGADTQYF. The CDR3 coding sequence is TGTGCCAGCAGCTTAAAATCGGGAGGTGCAGATACGCAGTATTTT.

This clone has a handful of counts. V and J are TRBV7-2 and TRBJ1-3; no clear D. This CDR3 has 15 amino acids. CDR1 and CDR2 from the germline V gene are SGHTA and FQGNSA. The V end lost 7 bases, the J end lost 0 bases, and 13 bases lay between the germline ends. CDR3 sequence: CASTLTGSSGNTIYF. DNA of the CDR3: TGTGCCAGCACCCTGACGGGGAGCTCTGGAAACACCATATATTTT.

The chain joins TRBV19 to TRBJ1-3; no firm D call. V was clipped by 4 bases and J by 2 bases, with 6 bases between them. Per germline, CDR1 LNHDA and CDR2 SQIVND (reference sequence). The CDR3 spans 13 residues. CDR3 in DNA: TGTGCCAGTAGTAAGAGGACTGGAAACACCATATATTTT. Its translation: CASSKRTGNTIYF.

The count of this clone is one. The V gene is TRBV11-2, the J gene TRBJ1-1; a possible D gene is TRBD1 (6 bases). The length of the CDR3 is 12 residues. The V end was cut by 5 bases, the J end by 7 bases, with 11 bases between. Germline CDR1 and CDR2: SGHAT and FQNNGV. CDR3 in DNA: TGTGCCAGCAGCCCCGGACAGATTGAAGCTTTCTTT. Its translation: CASSPGQIEAFF.

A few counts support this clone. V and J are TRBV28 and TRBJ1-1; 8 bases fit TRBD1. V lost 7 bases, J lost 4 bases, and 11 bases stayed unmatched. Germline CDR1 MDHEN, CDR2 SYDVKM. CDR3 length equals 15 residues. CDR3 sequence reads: CASKDREVWGTEAFF. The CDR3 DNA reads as TGTGCCAGCAAGGACAGGGAGGTGTGGGGCACTGAAGCTTTCTTT.

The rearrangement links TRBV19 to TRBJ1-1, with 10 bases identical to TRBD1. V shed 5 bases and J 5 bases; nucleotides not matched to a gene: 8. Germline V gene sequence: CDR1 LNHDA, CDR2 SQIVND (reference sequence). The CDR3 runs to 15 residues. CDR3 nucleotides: TGTGCCAGTAGTCCCCCCGGGACAGGGGTAACTGAAGCTTTCTTT. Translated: CASSPPGTGVTEAFF.

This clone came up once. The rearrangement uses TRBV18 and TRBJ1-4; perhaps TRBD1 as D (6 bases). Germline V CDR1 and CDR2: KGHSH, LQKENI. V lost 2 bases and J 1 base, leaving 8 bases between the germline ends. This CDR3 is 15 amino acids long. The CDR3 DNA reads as TGTGCCAGCTCACCAAAACAGGGAACTAATGAAAAACTGTTTTTT. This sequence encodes CASSPKQGTNEKLFF.

The chain's CDR3 is CASSDRRRDEKLFF. DNA of the CDR3: TGTGCCAGCAGTGATCGGAGACGAGATGAAAAACTGTTTTTT. The rearrangement joins TRBV6-1 to TRBJ1-4; D is ambiguous. V lost 3 bases and J 6 bases, leaving 11 bases between the germline ends. The CDR3 runs to 14 residues. The V gene's germline CDR1 is MNHNS and CDR2 SASEGT.

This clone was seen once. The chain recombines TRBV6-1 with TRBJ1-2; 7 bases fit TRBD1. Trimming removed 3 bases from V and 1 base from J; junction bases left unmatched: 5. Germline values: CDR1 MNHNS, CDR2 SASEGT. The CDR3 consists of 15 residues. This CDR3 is CASSDRQGFNYGYTF. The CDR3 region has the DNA TGTGCCAGCAGTGACCGACAGGGTTTTAACTATGGCTACACCTTC.

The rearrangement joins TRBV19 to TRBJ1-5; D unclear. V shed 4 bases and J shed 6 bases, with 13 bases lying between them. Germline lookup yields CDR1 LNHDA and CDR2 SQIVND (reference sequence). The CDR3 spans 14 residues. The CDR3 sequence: CASSTRSRSQPQHF. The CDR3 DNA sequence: TGTGCCAGTAGTACACGAAGCCGGAGTCAGCCCCAGCATTTT.

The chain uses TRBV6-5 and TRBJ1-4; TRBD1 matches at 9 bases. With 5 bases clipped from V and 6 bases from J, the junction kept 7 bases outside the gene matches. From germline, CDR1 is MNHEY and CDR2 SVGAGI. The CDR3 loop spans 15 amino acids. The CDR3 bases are TGTGCCAGCAGTACCACCGGGACAGGGCATGAAAAACTGTTTTTT. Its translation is CASSTTGTGHEKLFF.